This entry is about one T cell receptor (beta chain). These data originate in a study of OX40 agonist ivuxolimab in advanced cancers. V was cut by 4 bases and J by 4 bases, with 14 bases left in between. The CDR3 totals 15 residues. Germline CDR1 MDHEN, CDR2 SYDVKM. Sequencing used immunoSEQ multiplex PCR; TCRdb keeps in-frame clones, though not all of them. Among more than 60,000 clones listed, more than 75% were seen once. The TCR was taken from an adult with an advanced solid tumor such as melanoma, head and neck, liver or kidney cancer. The rearrangement joins TRBV28 to TRBJ1-3; no clear D. The material was CD4+ or CD8+ T cells sorted from blood, obtained in a trial of the OX40 agonist ivuxolimab. The CDR3 protein is CASSYLLGLGNTIYF. CDR3 nucleotides: TGTGCCAGCAGTTATTTGCTTGGACTCGGAAACACCATATATTTT.